The TCR beta chain under discussion was sequenced for a study of shared clonotypes between healthy human individuals. The repertoire was sequenced with immunoSEQ multiplex PCR; TCRdb's copy has only in-frame clones and lacks some. The sample consists of approximately 2.3 million clones, 93% of them appearing once. Germline V gene lookup returns CDR1 LNHNV and CDR2 YYDKDF (reference sequence). The CDR3 has 15 amino acids. V shed 5 bases and J shed 0 bases, with 11 bases lying between them. The chain is built from TRBV15 and TRBJ2-1, with D unclear. This sequence originates from a young man in good health. Some clones in this sample may be carry-over from other donors' samples. Source material: naive CD4+ T cells from PBMCs. Regarding subset: CD45RA+ positively selected. CDR3 sequence: CATSRAMSSYNEQFF. The CDR3 DNA reads TGTGCCACCAGCCGCGCCATGAGCTCCTACAATGAGCAGTTCTTC.